The 28 T cell receptor beta chains in this list originate from one sample, sequenced in a study of T cell responses to AZD1222 COVID-19 vaccine. Only in-frame clones appear in the TCRdb table, and some are missing; sequencing was by immunoSEQ multiplex PCR. The profile shows around 110,000 clones, approximately 90% of them singletons. The source was peripheral blood, collected 28 days after the second AZD1222 dose. These receptors all come from an adult who received the AZD1222 COVID-19 vaccine.

The chain uses TRBV5-4 and TRBJ2-3, with 15 nucleotides matching TRBD2. Germline V gene data show CDR1 as SGHNT and CDR2 as YYREEE (reference sequence). The CDR3 runs 16 residues. V shed 4 bases, J shed 5 bases, and the junction held 5 bases outside the gene matches. The CDR3 here is CASSRGLAGGQDTQYF. For the CDR3, the DNA is TGTGCCAGCAGCCGGGGACTAGCGGGGGGCCAAGATACGCAGTATTTT.

The rearrangement uses TRBV15 and TRBJ2-3; TRBD1 matches 11 bases. There are 16 residues in the CDR3. The germline gives CDR1 LNHNV, CDR2 YYDKDF (reference sequence). J was trimmed by 5 bases and V by 2 bases; bases with no gene match: 6. CDR3 amino acids: CATSRLGQGERDTQYF. The CDR3 nucleotides read TGTGCCACCAGCAGATTGGGACAGGGGGAAAGAGATACGCAGTATTTT.

This chain uses TRBV21-1 with TRBJ1-5; TRBD1, the D gene given by the table, was not confirmed from the DNA. TRBV21-1 corresponds to a pseudogene. The CDR3 length is 14 residues. The CDR3 spells CATIVRGSNQPQHF. The CDR3 DNA is TGTGCCACCATCGTCAGGGGAAGCAATCAGCCCCAGCATTTT.

The chain uses TRBV6-4 and TRBJ1-5; D unclear. CDR3 length equals 13 residues. V lost 6 bases, J lost 4 bases, and 10 bases lay in between. Germline CDR1 and CDR2: MRHNA and SNTAGT. CDR3 sequence reads: CASSNHPNQPQHF. In DNA, the CDR3 is TGTGCCAGCAGCAACCACCCAAATCAGCCCCAGCATTTT.

V and J are TRBV27 and TRBJ1-1; 7 bases fit TRBD1. The CDR3 spans 17 residues. The V and J ends lost 2 bases and 6 bases, in that order; junction bases with no gene match: 15. CDR1 MNHEY and CDR2 SMNVEV come from the germline V gene (reference sequence). The CDR3 DNA sequence: TGTGCCAGCAGTTTACGCCGGCGGCTCAGGGGGACGGCTGAAGCTTTCTTT. It codes for CASSLRRRLRGTAEAFF.

This clone was seen only once. The chain has TRBV5-1 and TRBJ1-2; D is undetermined. Deletions cut 0 bases from V and 8 bases from J, with 20 bases between. CDR1 and CDR2 from the germline V gene are SGHRS and YFSETQ. This CDR3 has 16 residues. CDR3 coding DNA: TGCGCCAGCAGCTTGGACGGTGGCCAGGCCCTAAAGGGCTACACCTTC. It encodes CASSLDGGQALKGYTF.

CDR3 sequence (DNA): TGTGCCAGCAGCTTATCAGGATCCCAGGGTGAGCAGTTCTTC. As protein: CASSLSGSQGEQFF. The rearrangement joins TRBV11-3 to TRBJ2-1; tentative D call: TRBD1 (5 bases). The germline V and J ends were trimmed by 2 bases and 9 bases, with 14 bases remaining between them. The CDR3 is 14 residues long. Germline values: CDR1 SGHNT, CDR2 YENEEA.

V usage is TRBV13 and J usage is TRBJ1-6; D might be TRBD1 (5 bases). The CDR3 is 15 residues long. V gave up 3 bases and J gave up 7 bases, with 13 bases separating them. CDR1 is PRHDT and CDR2 is FYEKMQ in the germline V gene (reference sequence). As DNA, the CDR3 is TGTGCCAGCAGCTTGGGTCAGGGTATGAATTCACCCCTCCACTTT. Protein sequence: CASSLGQGMNSPLHF.

The chain uses TRBV4-1 and TRBJ2-7; tentatively, D is TRBD1 (5 bases). This CDR3 region has 14 residues. Trimming cost V 3 bases and J 3 bases, with 12 bases left between them. CDR1 MGHRA and CDR2 YSYEKL come from the germline V gene. Here the CDR3 DNA reads TGCGCCAGCAGCCAGTGGGGCCTAGACTACGAGCAGTACTTC. Its protein is CASSQWGLDYEQYF.

The genes are TRBV5-1 and TRBJ2-7; D not resolved. The V end lost 4 bases, the J end lost 2 bases, and 16 bases lay between the germline ends. The CDR3 loop spans 15 amino acids. Germline V gene sequence: CDR1 SGHRS, CDR2 YFSETQ. CDR3 sequence: CASSGLPGAAYEQYF. As DNA, the CDR3 is TGCGCCAGCAGCGGGTTACCCGGCGCAGCCTACGAGCAGTACTTC.

This clone was observed a single time. V and J are TRBV7-9 and TRBJ1-2; 7 positions match TRBD1. The CDR3 is 13 residues long. V gave up 3 bases and J gave up 8 bases; unmatched junction bases: 6. Germline CDR1 reads SEHNR; CDR2 reads FQNEAQ (reference sequence). CDR3 protein: CASSLGQFRGYTF. Written as DNA, the CDR3 is TGTGCCAGCAGCTTGGGACAGTTTCGCGGCTACACCTTC.

The chain links TRBV2 to TRBJ1-5; perhaps TRBD1 as D (5 bases). Germline CDR1 is SNHLY and CDR2 is FYNNEI. V lost 5 bases and J lost 5, with 10 bases in between. The CDR3 totals 13 residues. The CDR3 DNA follows: TGTGCCAGCAGTCGGGACGGAGATCAGCCCCAGCATTTT. Amino acid sequence: CASSRDGDQPQHF. Full variable domain (outside the CDR3, taken from reference TRBV2 and TRBJ1-5): EPEVTQTPSHQVTQMGQEVILRCVPISNHLYFYWYRQILGQKVEFLVSFYNNEISEKSEIFDDQFSVERPDGSNFTLKIRSTKLEDSAMYFCASSRDGDQPQHFGDGTRLSIL.

The chain uses TRBV7-2 and TRBJ2-7, with 10 bases matching TRBD2. V trimming: 7 bases; J trimming: 0 bases; junction bases outside the gene matches: 9. CDR1 is SGHTA, CDR2 FQGNSA, per germline. The CDR3 contains 16 residues. The CDR3 is CASTSTSGFSSYEQYF. The DNA for the CDR3 is TGTGCCAGCACCTCGACTAGCGGGTTCTCCTCCTACGAGCAGTACTTC.

The J gene is TRBJ2-5, the V gene TRBV24-1; 13 positions agree with TRBD2. Germline loops: CDR1 KGHDR, CDR2 SFDVKD. This CDR3 contains 16 residues. With V trimmed by 4 bases and J by 2 bases, 3 bases remained unmatched. The CDR3 here is CATSEPTSGGQETQYF. The CDR3, as DNA: TGTGCCACCAGTGAGCCGACTAGCGGGGGGCAAGAGACCCAGTACTTC.

The J gene is TRBJ2-1, the V gene TRBV6-5; D unclear. CDR1 is MNHEY and CDR2 is SVGAGI in the germline V gene. CDR3 size: 15 residues. Deletions cut 7 bases from V and 0 bases from J, with 13 bases between. The DNA for the CDR3 is TGTGCCAGCAAGGTTGACCGGAGCTCCTACAATGAGCAGTTCTTC. Residues: CASKVDRSSYNEQFF.

This clone was observed once. The rearrangement joins TRBV27 to TRBJ2-3; D is possibly TRBD1 or TRBD2 (5 bases each). Trimming left V 2 bases short and J 1 base short, with 7 bases between. Germline CDR1 is MNHEY and CDR2 is SMNVEV (reference sequence). The CDR3 is made up of 14 amino acids. The CDR3 DNA is TGTGCCAGCAGTTTACTGGGGGGCACAGATACGCAGTATTTT. It codes for CASSLLGGTDTQYF.

The CDR3 DNA is TGCGCCAGCAGCCCGGCGACAGGGGCTGGAAACACCATATATTTT. This translates into CASSPATGAGNTIYF. The chain uses TRBV4-3 and TRBJ1-3; 8 positions match TRBD1. Looked up from germline, CDR1 is LGHNA and CDR2 is YSLEER. The CDR3 runs to 15 residues. V gave up 4 bases and J gave up 2 bases; unmatched junction bases: 4.

This clone showed up just a few times. DNA of the CDR3: TGTGCCAGCTCACCATATTGGGGGGGCACTGAAGCTTTCTTT. It encodes CASSPYWGGTEAFF. The genes are TRBV18 and TRBJ1-1; weak D call: TRBD1 (5 bases). The CDR3 is 14 residues long. V shed 2 bases and J shed 4 bases, with 11 bases lying between them. Germline V gives CDR1 KGHSH, CDR2 LQKENI.

V usage is TRBV5-1 and J usage is TRBJ2-5; 9 nucleotides agree with TRBD2. With V trimmed by 6 bases and J by 1 base, 13 bases remained unmatched. CDR1 and CDR2 (germline): SGHRS, YFSETQ. This CDR3 comprises 17 residues. The CDR3 sequence is CASNPLWAGGPQETQYF. The DNA for the CDR3 is TGCGCCAGCAATCCTCTTTGGGCGGGAGGGCCCCAAGAGACCCAGTACTTC.

The chain links TRBV5-5 to TRBJ1-6, with 7 bases aligning to TRBD1. This CDR3 comprises 15 residues. With V trimmed by 4 bases and J by 5 bases, 6 bases remained unmatched. Germline V gene data show CDR1 as SGHKS and CDR2 as YYEKEE (reference sequence). CDR3 coding DNA: TGTGCCAGCAGCCCGGCCGGGACAGATAATTCACCCCTCCACTTT. This sequence encodes CASSPAGTDNSPLHF.

The chain recombines TRBV10-2 with TRBJ1-2; 7 nucleotides agree with TRBD1. Trimming cost V 8 bases and J 5 bases; bases outside gene matches: 2. The V gene's germline CDR1 is WSHSY and CDR2 SAAADI. CDR3 size: 11 residues. The CDR3: CASRDSYGYTF. The DNA of the CDR3 is TGCGCCAGCCGGGACAGTTATGGCTACACCTTC.

This chain connects TRBV19 to TRBJ1-5; D is possibly TRBD1 (6 bases). Germline V gives CDR1 LNHDA, CDR2 SQIVND (reference sequence). V lost 3 bases, J lost 5 bases, and 11 bases lay in between. This CDR3 region has 14 residues. In nucleotides, the CDR3 is TGTGCCAGTAGTATGCGACAGGTCCATCAGCCCCAGCATTTT. Translated, it gives CASSMRQVHQPQHF.

V gene TRBV28 combines with J gene TRBJ1-2; no clear D. Germline assignment: CDR1 MDHEN and CDR2 SYDVKM. CDR3 size: 14 residues. Trimming shortened V by 2 bases and J by 2 bases, and 9 bases separated the two germline ends. In DNA form, the CDR3 reads TGTGCCAGCAGTTTAGGAAGGGCAAACTATGGCTACACCTTC. Protein: CASSLGRANYGYTF.

The chain recombines TRBV9 with TRBJ2-5; the D is unclear. The CDR3 covers 13 residues. V was cut by 3 bases and J by 4 bases, with 10 bases left in between. The germline gives CDR1 SGDLS, CDR2 YYNGEE. The chain's CDR3 is CASSGVPLETQYF. CDR3 DNA: TGTGCCAGCAGCGGCGTACCCCTAGAGACCCAGTACTTC. Full variable domain (outside the CDR3, taken from reference TRBV9 and TRBJ2-5): DSGVTQTPKHLITATGQRVTLRCSPRSGDLSVYWYQQSLDQGLQFLIQYYNGEERAKGNILERFSAQQFPDLHSELNLSSLELGDSALYFCASSGVPLETQYFGPGTRLLVL.

The CDR3 DNA reads TGTGCCAGCAGCCAACAGGCGACTAAAAGGTCTGGGGCCAACGTCCTGACTTTC. Translating gives CASSQQATKRSGANVLTF. V is TRBV14 and J is TRBJ2-6; D may be TRBD2 (5 bases). V was shortened by 2 bases and J by 1 base, with 15 bases between the two germline ends. The germline CDR1 and CDR2 sequences are SGHDN and FVKESK. This CDR3 region has 18 residues.

The chain carries TRBV18 and TRBJ2-1; 7 bases agree with TRBD2. Germline V gene data show CDR1 as KGHSH and CDR2 as LQKENI. CDR3 length equals 19 residues. Unmatched junction bases numbered 20, after V lost 3 bases and J lost 6 bases. The CDR3 DNA reads as TGTGCCAGCTCACCCCGGGTTTCGATAGCGGGCTCGAAGGCCAATGAGCAGTTCTTC. Its translation: CASSPRVSIAGSKANEQFF.

CDR3 residues: CAWRPAGQLYEQYF. The DNA for the CDR3 is TGTGCCTGGAGACCCGCGGGACAGCTCTACGAGCAGTACTTC. The chain combines TRBV30 with TRBJ2-7; D is perhaps TRBD1 (7 bases). The CDR3 has 14 amino acids. V lost 3 bases and J 3 bases, leaving 15 bases between the germline ends. Germline CDR1 reads GTSNPN; CDR2 reads SVGIG (reference sequence).

This sequence joins TRBV28 and TRBJ2-7; tentatively, D is TRBD1 or TRBD2 (6 bases each). This CDR3 spans 15 amino acids. The V end was cut by 5 bases, the J end by 2 bases, with 16 bases between. Looked up from germline, CDR1 is MDHEN and CDR2 is SYDVKM. The CDR3 region has the DNA TGTGCCAGCAGTCAAAGGGGGGAGGTCACCTACGAGCAGTACTTC. Amino acids: CASSQRGEVTYEQYF.